These T cell receptor beta chains were read from a single sample in a study of blood T cell repertoires in COVID-19. Sequenced by immunoSEQ multiplex PCR; TCRdb stores in-frame clones only, minus some. Of more than 85,000 clones in the sample, around 90% are singletons; the top ten hold 1.1%. Material for sequencing was peripheral blood. The receptors shown here come from a human donor in a cohort sampled during active COVID-19. Both conserved end residues are part of each CDR3. A D gene is named only where the DNA matches it firmly. A clone size is listed for some rows: how often the clone was seen (once, few, many), or a class if it is expanded.

clone_size j_call v_call d_call cdr3_aa cdr3_nt
. TRBJ1-2 TRBV4-1 . CASSPGWRGDYGYTF TGCGCCAGCAGCCCTGGTTGGAGGGGCGACTATGGCTACACCTTC
. TRBJ2-7 TRBV7-9 TRBD2 CASSLGTSGASYEQYF TGTGCCAGCAGCCTTGGGACTAGCGGCGCCTCCTACGAGCAGTACTTC
. TRBJ1-3 TRBV11-2 . CASSLRPQGNTIYF TGTGCCAGCAGCTTAAGACCACAGGGAAACACCATATATTTT
. TRBJ2-1 TRBV3-1/TRBV3-2 TRBD2 CASRGGAVLNEQFF TGTGCCAGCCGCGGGGGGGCGGTTTTAAATGAGCAGTTCTTC
. TRBJ2-7 TRBV12-3/TRBV12-4 . CASSLSGAQYF TGTGCCAGCAGTTTATCAGGGGCGCAGTACTTC
few TRBJ1-5 TRBV19 . CASSNVRIGSNQPQHF TGTGCCAGTAGTAACGTGAGGATAGGCAGCAATCAGCCCCAGCATTTT
. TRBJ1-3 TRBV21-1 . CASSDEDTPPDTIYF TGTGCCAGCAGCGACGAGGACACCCCGCCGGACACCATATATTTT
. TRBJ2-1 TRBV20-1 TRBD2 CSASLQGGPNEQFF TGCAGTGCTAGTTTGCAGGGAGGGCCCAATGAGCAGTTCTTC
. TRBJ1-2 TRBV14 TRBD1 CASSQQTGTGYTF TGTGCCAGCAGCCAACAGACAGGGACTGGCTACACCTTC
. TRBJ2-1 TRBV5-1 TRBD1 CASSPRDRAYNEQFF TGCGCCAGCAGCCCCCGGGACAGGGCCTACAATGAGCAGTTCTTC
. TRBJ2-7 TRBV10-3 TRBD1 CAISEDRVDEQYF TGTGCCATCAGTGAGGACAGGGTGGACGAGCAGTACTTC
. TRBJ2-6 TRBV6-4 TRBD1 CASSATGAGANVLTF TGTGCCAGCAGTGCCACAGGGGCTGGGGCCAACGTCCTGACTTTC
. TRBJ1-1 TRBV6-5 . CASNPTENTEAFF TGTGCCAGCAACCCCACAGAGAACACTGAAGCTTTCTTT
once TRBJ2-4 TRBV3-1/TRBV3-2 . CASSRTAKNIQYF TGTGCCAGCAGTCGGACAGCAAAAAACATTCAGTACTTC
. TRBJ1-2 TRBV2 . CASRRDRTNYGYTF TGTGCCAGCAGGCGGGACCGAACTAACTATGGCTACACCTTC
. TRBJ1-1 TRBV18 . CASSRQEGPEAFF TGTGCCAGCTCACGCCAGGAGGGGCCTGAAGCTTTCTTT
once TRBJ2-2 TRBV19 TRBD1 CASSAWDRQTGELFF TGTGCCAGTAGTGCCTGGGACAGACAAACCGGGGAGCTGTTTTTT
few TRBJ1-2 TRBV5-5 . CASSLSQAFYGYTF TGTGCCAGCAGCTTGTCACAGGCATTCTATGGCTACACCTTC
. TRBJ1-3 TRBV7-2 . CASSSGLVGTIYF TGTGCCAGCAGCTCGGGACTCGTAGGCACCATATATTTT
. TRBJ1-5 TRBV7-8 TRBD1 CASSSAGGQSFVQPQHF TGTGCCAGCAGCTCAGCGGGGGGACAGTCCTTCGTCCAGCCCCAGCATTTT
. TRBJ2-7 TRBV5-1 TRBD2 CASSGRGSYEQYF TGCGCCAGCAGTGGGAGGGGATCCTACGAGCAGTACTTC
. TRBJ2-4 TRBV6-6 . CASIPSGTIAKNIQYF TGTGCCAGCATCCCCTCGGGGACAATAGCCAAAAACATTCAGTACTTC
. TRBJ1-2 TRBV28 . CASSTLRYGYTF TGTGCCAGCAGTACCCTGAGGTATGGCTACACCTTC
. TRBJ2-1 TRBV7-2 TRBD2 CASSLTLAGGRANEQFF TGTGCCAGCAGCTTAACTCTAGCGGGAGGAAGGGCCAATGAGCAGTTCTTC
. TRBJ1-6 TRBV7-9 . CASSLANTSPLHF TGTGCCAGCAGCTTAGCTAACACTTCACCCCTCCACTTT
once TRBJ2-7 TRBV9 . CASSGESGGGPYEQYF TGTGCCAGCAGCGGAGAGTCCGGGGGAGGCCCCTACGAGCAGTACTTC
. TRBJ2-7 TRBV19 TRBD2 CASSRGLAGSYEQYF TGTGCCAGTAGTAGGGGACTAGCGGGCTCCTACGAGCAGTACTTC
. TRBJ1-4 TRBV4-3 . CASSQGNRVGNEKLFF TGCGCCAGCAGCCAAGGCAACAGGGTAGGGAATGAAAAACTGTTTTTT
. TRBJ1-2 TRBV9 . CASSVDIGHGYTF TGTGCCAGCAGTGTGGACATAGGGCATGGCTACACCTTC
. TRBJ2-2 TRBV29-1 TRBD1 CSLRVGTGNTGELFF TGCAGCCTAAGAGTTGGGACAGGGAACACCGGGGAGCTGTTTTTT
. TRBJ2-5 TRBV3-1/TRBV3-2 TRBD2 CASSQAGLAGTKYF TGTGCCAGCAGCCAAGCGGGACTAGCGGGGACCAAGTACTTC
few TRBJ1-5 TRBV28 TRBD1 CASSPDRAVYSNQPQHF TGTGCCAGCAGCCCGGACAGGGCCGTTTATAGCAATCAGCCCCAGCATTTT
. TRBJ1-4 TRBV4-1 . CASSQDGQVNEKLFF TGCGCCAGCAGCCAAGATGGCCAGGTTAATGAAAAACTGTTTTTT
. TRBJ2-1 TRBV7-6 TRBD2 CASQGLARRGGEQFF TGTGCCAGCCAGGGACTAGCCCGACGGGGGGGTGAGCAGTTCTTC
. TRBJ1-6 TRBV4-3 . CASSQTTIAISPLHF TGCGCCAGCAGCCAGACTACTATTGCGATTTCACCCCTCCACTTT
. TRBJ2-5 TRBV5-6 . CASSRAGEETQYF TGTGCCAGCAGCCGGGCCGGGGAAGAGACCCAGTACTTC
. TRBJ2-5 TRBV11-2 TRBD1 CASSYTGGQETQYF TGTGCCAGCAGCTACACAGGGGGCCAAGAGACCCAGTACTTC
. TRBJ2-3 TRBV24-1 TRBD2 CATRTTGEGTDTQYF TGTGCCACCAGGACTACCGGGGAGGGTACAGATACGCAGTATTTT
. TRBJ1-6 TRBV11-3 TRBD1 CASSPGGASSPLHF TGTGCCAGCAGCCCAGGGGGCGCCTCTTCACCCCTCCACTTT
. TRBJ1-1 TRBV11-2 TRBD1 CASSRVTGDAEAFF TGTGCCAGCAGCAGAGTAACAGGGGACGCTGAAGCTTTCTTT
. TRBJ2-5 TRBV6-6 . CASTPVRGAGETQYF TGTGCCAGCACCCCCGTTCGGGGGGCCGGGGAGACCCAGTACTTC
few TRBJ2-3 TRBV6-6 . CASSYSQGSDTQYF TGTGCCAGCAGTTACTCCCAGGGGTCAGATACGCAGTATTTT
. TRBJ2-1 TRBV7-9 TRBD2 CASRGKSGSYNEQFF TGTGCCAGCAGGGGAAAAAGCGGGAGCTACAATGAGCAGTTCTTC
. TRBJ2-5 TRBV6-1 . CASSDRPETQYF TGTGCCAGCAGTGACAGGCCAGAGACCCAGTACTTC
. TRBJ2-2 TRBV10-3 . CAISESSSQNTGELFF TGTGCCATCAGTGAGTCGAGTAGCCAGAACACCGGGGAGCTGTTTTTT
. TRBJ1-1 TRBV6-5 . CASSYQRRTANTEAFF TGTGCCAGCAGTTACCAAAGGCGGACAGCGAACACTGAAGCTTTCTTT
. TRBJ1-5 TRBV5-5 . CASSITGYGVNQPQHF TGTGCCAGCAGTATTACAGGGTATGGGGTCAATCAGCCCCAGCATTTT
. TRBJ2-1 TRBV24-1 . CATSDPPERPEQFF TGTGCCACCAGTGACCCCCCGGAGCGGCCTGAGCAGTTCTTC
. TRBJ2-7 TRBV7-8 . CASSLAGKTYEQYF TGTGCCAGCAGCTTAGCCGGGAAGACCTACGAGCAGTACTTC
. TRBJ1-4 TRBV5-1 TRBD1 CASRRQGIGTNEKLFF TGCGCCAGCAGGAGACAGGGAATCGGGACTAATGAAAAACTGTTTTTT
. TRBJ1-2 TRBV7-2 TRBD1 CASSLAGGARVGYTF TGTGCCAGCAGCTTAGCAGGGGGCGCACGGGTTGGCTACACCTTC